The following is a TCR beta chain sequence with its context. This entry comes from a study of identical twins. Only healthy Caucasians were included as donors. MiXCR, run by TCRdb on the 5' RACE reads, gives a single entry per CDR3 protein. The sample contains over 500,000 distinct CDR3 sequences, 20% to 25% of which appear only once. The V end was cut by 5 bases, the J end by 0 bases, with 15 bases between. This CDR3 is 16 amino acids long. Germline-derived CDR1 and CDR2 are MNHNS and SASEGT. These data also featured in a second study, about T cells expressing NK-cell markers.

This chain connects TRBV6-1 to TRBJ2-3, with D perhaps being TRBD1 or TRBD2 (6 bases each). The TCR was taken from a woman aged 18-35 years in good health. The sample taken for sequencing was CD4+ T cells sorted from blood. This CDR3 reads CASSTLGGTSTDTQYF. CDR3 DNA: TGTGCCAGCAGTACGTTGGGCGGGACAAGCACAGATACGCAGTATTTT.